Presented here are 32 T cell receptor beta chains from one specimen sequenced in a study of response to subunit inactivated influenza vaccine. TCRdb recomputed calls from the RT-PCR reads with MiXCR, one row per CDR3 protein. This table holds fewer than 550,000 distinct CDR3 sequences, roughly 27% found once. The source was CD4+ T cells sorted from PBMCs, collected roughly 5 days after vaccination. These receptors were taken from a man over 45 who received an inactivated influenza vaccine.

The rearrangement joins TRBV3-1 to TRBJ2-7; D tentatively fits TRBD1 or TRBD2 (5 bases each). Trimming stripped 0 bases from V and 3 bases from J, with 12 bases between. This CDR3 has 15 amino acids. Per germline, CDR1 LGHDT and CDR2 YNNKEL (reference sequence). DNA of the CDR3: TGTGCCAGCAGCCAAGATGGGACGGAGTTCTACGAGCAGTACTTC. Amino acid sequence: CASSQDGTEFYEQYF.

The J gene is TRBJ2-7, the V gene TRBV6-2 or TRBV6-3; D remains ambiguous. V lost 6 bases and J lost 6, with 12 bases in between. Germline-derived CDR1 and CDR2 are MNHEY and SVGEGT. This CDR3 region has 12 residues. CDR3: CASRPDGFEQYF. CDR3 DNA: TGTGCCAGCAGACCCGATGGGTTCGAGCAGTACTTC.

This clonotype was observed a handful of times. The gene calls are TRBV12-3 or TRBV12-4 and TRBJ2-1, with TRBD2 matching 12 bases. CDR3 length: 15 residues. V lost 3 bases and J lost 8; bases outside the gene matches: 5. CDR3 nucleotides: TGTGCCAGCAGTTTTCGGACTAGCGGGAATCATGAGCAGTTCTTC. This sequence encodes CASSFRTSGNHEQFF.

This clonotype was seen only a few times. The V gene is TRBV5-1, the J gene TRBJ1-2; D is perhaps TRBD1 (6 bases). This CDR3 comprises 12 residues. The germline V and J ends were trimmed by 4 bases and 9 bases, with 13 bases remaining between them. The V gene's germline CDR1 is SGHRS and CDR2 YFSETQ. The CDR3 spells CASSQAQGSYTF. CDR3 bases: TGCGCCAGCAGCCAGGCCCAGGGGAGCTACACCTTC.

The chain couples TRBV20-1 to TRBJ1-1; 7 bases match TRBD1. Germline loops: CDR1 DFQATT, CDR2 SNEGSKA (reference sequence). The ends lost 2 bases at V and 9 bases at J; junction bases unmatched: 6. The length of the CDR3 is 12 residues. The CDR3 DNA sequence: TGCAGTGCTAGAACTCCGGGACAGCAAGCTTTCTTT. Translating it yields CSARTPGQQAFF.

V is TRBV6-1 and J is TRBJ1-5; D is unresolved. CDR3 length: 15 amino acids. Germline CDR1 is MNHNS and CDR2 is SASEGT. The germline V and J ends were trimmed by 1 base and 6 bases, with 13 bases remaining between them. CDR3 bases: TGTGCCAGCAGTGAAGTACACCTATCCGGTCAGCCCCAGCATTTT. As protein: CASSEVHLSGQPQHF.

Only a few counts were recorded for this clonotype. J is TRBJ2-2 and V is TRBV24-1; 7 bases line up with TRBD1. Germline-derived CDR1 and CDR2 are KGHDR and SFDVKD. The V gene end was trimmed by 9 bases and the J gene end by 0 bases; junction bases not matched to a gene: 6. There are 15 residues in the CDR3. The CDR3 sequence is CATERGTANTGELFF. CDR3 DNA sequence: TGTGCCACCGAAAGAGGGACAGCGAACACCGGGGAGCTGTTTTTT.

The chain links TRBV9 to TRBJ2-3, with D hard to call. V was clipped by 0 bases and J by 4 bases, with 12 bases between them. The CDR3 consists of 15 residues. Germline CDR1 is SGDLS and CDR2 is YYNGEE. The CDR3 DNA sequence: TGTGCCAGCAGCGTAGAGGGCAGCTTTGCAGATACGCAGTATTTT. This sequence encodes CASSVEGSFADTQYF.

This clonotype was counted between two and nine times. V usage is TRBV20-1 and J usage is TRBJ2-7; 12 bases are shared with TRBD2. The germline V gene has CDR1 DFQATT and CDR2 SNEGSKA (reference sequence). V dropped 3 bases and J dropped 7; count of bases not matched to a gene: 13. The CDR3 contains 16 residues. The DNA for the CDR3 is TGCAGTGCTAGTTCCACCCTAGCGGGAGGGCGTGGGGAGCAGTACTTC. Translated, it gives CSASSTLAGGRGEQYF.

This clonotype was found a few times. The chain links TRBV27 to TRBJ2-1; TRBD1 matches at 9 bases. Trimming at V came to 5 bases and at J to 4 bases, leaving 3 bases not matched to a gene. Germline CDR1 and CDR2: MNHEY and SMNVEV (reference sequence). CDR3 length equals 14 residues. The CDR3 sequence: CASSTGGPYNEQFF. In nucleotides, the CDR3 is TGTGCCAGCAGTACAGGGGGCCCATACAATGAGCAGTTCTTC.

The table lists this clonotype with many counts. The chain combines TRBV6-1 with TRBJ2-2; D remains unclear. Germline V gene lookup returns CDR1 MNHNS and CDR2 SASEGT. The CDR3 has 12 amino acids. V was cut by 7 bases and J by 3 bases, with 6 bases left in between. CDR3 loop: CASIRDTGELFF. In nucleotides, the CDR3 is TGTGCCAGCATTCGGGACACCGGGGAGCTGTTTTTT.

The table lists this clonotype with a few counts. The gene calls are TRBV20-1 and TRBJ2-7; D is perhaps TRBD2 (7 bases). The V and J ends lost 3 bases and 6 bases respectively, with 15 bases between them. CDR3 size: 13 residues. Per the germline V gene, CDR1 is DFQATT and CDR2 is SNEGSKA (reference sequence). The CDR3 sequence: CSARGPGGGEQYF. CDR3 sequence (DNA): TGCAGTGCTAGGGGTCCGGGGGGCGGCGAGCAGTACTTC.

In its sample, this clonotype was seen a few times. The chain employs TRBV12-3 or TRBV12-4 and TRBJ2-1; D possibly corresponds to TRBD2 (6 bases). This CDR3 comprises 15 residues. The V end lost 6 bases, the J end lost 4 bases, and 16 bases lay between the germline ends. The CDR3 DNA sequence: TGTGCCAGCAGGGAACGCGGGGCCCGATACAATGAGCAGTTCTTC. It specifies CASRERGARYNEQFF.

This clonotype appeared a few times. The chain recombines TRBV20-1 with TRBJ2-1; unclear D gene. The germline V gene encodes CDR1 DFQATT and CDR2 SNEGSKA (reference sequence). Trimming left V 3 bases short and J 5 bases short, with 14 bases between. This CDR3 comprises 14 residues. This chain's CDR3 is CSASSRLRNNEQFF. The CDR3 bases are TGCAGTGCTAGTAGTAGGCTGCGAAACAATGAGCAGTTCTTC.

This clonotype was recorded a few times. This sequence joins TRBV5-1 and TRBJ2-7; D possibly corresponds to TRBD2 (7 bases). CDR3 length equals 14 residues. Germline CDR1 and CDR2: SGHRS and YFSETQ. V was pared by 4 bases and J by 2 bases, with 13 bases between. Here the CDR3 DNA reads TGCGCCAGCAGCACGGGGGGCCTGACCTACGAGCAGTACTTC. Its translation is CASSTGGLTYEQYF.

The V call is TRBV29-1, the J call TRBJ2-1, with 12 positions matching TRBD2. Germline trimming cut 7 bases from V and 6 bases from J; bases unmatched to any gene: 4. Germline loops: CDR1 SQVTM, CDR2 ANQGSEA. The CDR3 runs to 13 residues. This CDR3 reads CSAGLAGSNEQFF. CDR3 in DNA: TGCAGCGCCGGACTAGCGGGAAGCAATGAGCAGTTCTTC.

In regard to this clonotype: Germline and junction disagree at one end, which may indicate a read error. The chain combines TRBV15 with TRBJ2-5, with D possibly being TRBD1 (6 bases). The V gene's germline CDR1 is LNHNV and CDR2 YYDKDF (reference sequence). There are 14 residues in the CDR3. This chain's CDR3 is CATIRGGTIETQYF. The CDR3, as DNA: TGTGCCACCATCAGAGGTGGGACAATCGAGACCCAGTACTTC.

There are a few counts of this clonotype. V and J are TRBV5-1 and TRBJ2-2; a weak D match, TRBD1 (5 bases). V dropped 0 bases and J dropped 5 bases, with 11 bases sitting between them. Germline V gives CDR1 SGHRS, CDR2 YFSETQ. This CDR3 region has 15 residues. Here the CDR3 DNA reads TGCGCCAGCAGCTTGGCCCGGACACAAACCGGGGAGCTGTTTTTT. Translating gives CASSLARTQTGELFF.

The genes are TRBV18 and TRBJ2-7; TRBD2 might be the D (7 bases). This CDR3 comprises 13 residues. Germline V gives CDR1 KGHSH, CDR2 LQKENI. The germline V and J ends were trimmed by 6 bases and 6 bases, with 15 bases remaining between them. CDR3 coding DNA: TGTGCCAGCTCCATGGGGGGGGCCCCCGAGCAGTACTTC. Translated: CASSMGGAPEQYF.

The V call is TRBV6-2 or TRBV6-3, the J call TRBJ2-3; 10 bases line up with TRBD2. The CDR3 spans 16 residues. CDR1 and CDR2 from the germline V gene are MNHEY and SVGEGT. Unmatched junction bases numbered 11, after V lost 5 bases and J lost 6 bases. The CDR3 nucleotides read TGTGCCAGCAGTACCCTAGCGGGAGTGAGTATTGATACGCAGTATTTT. Its protein product is CASSTLAGVSIDTQYF.

This clonotype was counted a few times. This chain links TRBV5-1 with TRBJ2-5; 7 bases align to TRBD1. The CDR3 sequence is 14 residues long. Unmatched junction bases numbered 7, after V lost 4 bases and J lost 4 bases. The germline CDR1 and CDR2 sequences are SGHRS and YFSETQ. As DNA, the CDR3 is TGCGCCAGCAGCGTGCTAGGACAGGCAGAGACCCAGTACTTC. Amino acids: CASSVLGQAETQYF.

The DNA for the CDR3 is TGTGCCAGTAGTAGTCATGGACAGGGTACTGGGGCCAACGTCCTGACTTTC. It yields the protein CASSSHGQGTGANVLTF. This chain uses TRBV19 with TRBJ2-6; 8 bases are a match to TRBD1. This CDR3 is built from 17 residues. Germline trimming cut 4 bases from V and 2 bases from J; bases unmatched to any gene: 7. CDR1 and CDR2 from the germline V gene are LNHDA and SQIVND (reference sequence).

The chain uses TRBV25-1 and TRBJ2-7; the D gene is possibly TRBD2 (5 bases). The germline V gene encodes CDR1 MGHDK and CDR2 SYGVNS. CDR3 length: 12 amino acids. The CDR3 sequence is CAAGVHSYEQYF. CDR3 nucleotides: TGTGCAGCCGGGGTGCACTCCTACGAGCAGTACTTC.

The CDR3 loop reads CATSDRPTDTQYF. CDR3 DNA: TGTGCCACCAGTGATAGACCCACAGATACGCAGTATTTT. This chain links TRBV24-1 with TRBJ2-3; D call uncertain. The germline V gene has CDR1 KGHDR and CDR2 SFDVKD. The CDR3 extends over 13 amino acids. Trimming stripped 3 bases from V and 2 bases from J, with 5 bases between.

This clonotype has more than one count but fewer than ten. The V and J genes are TRBV4-2 and TRBJ2-1, with D unclear. This CDR3 has 17 residues. V was trimmed by 0 bases and J by 6 bases, leaving 18 bases between them. Germline V gene data show CDR1 as LGHNA and CDR2 as YNFKEQ. CDR3 sequence (DNA): TGTGCCAGCAGCCAAGATAGGGCTAGTCCCTTCCCCAATGAGCAGTTCTTC. It specifies CASSQDRASPFPNEQFF.

The rearrangement joins TRBV5-1 to TRBJ1-1; D perhaps matches TRBD1 (5 bases). This CDR3 has 14 amino acids. Deletions cut 7 bases from V and 5 bases from J, with 18 bases between. CDR1 and CDR2 (germline): SGHRS, YFSETQ. CDR3 DNA sequence: TGCGCCAGCTCCCTGGGGGGGTTAGGGACTGAAGCTTTCTTT. This gives the protein CASSLGGLGTEAFF.

The V gene is TRBV7-8, the J gene TRBJ1-5; D is uncertain. The CDR3 consists of 16 residues. Germline CDR1 and CDR2: SGHVS and FQNEAQ. V was cut by 5 bases and J by 5 bases, with 19 bases left in between. The CDR3 loop reads CASSLFLLKGDQPQHF. CDR3 nucleotide sequence: TGTGCCAGCAGCCTCTTCCTTCTAAAAGGCGATCAGCCCCAGCATTTT.

At least ten counts were recorded for this clonotype. V usage is TRBV28 and J usage is TRBJ1-5; unclear D gene. V lost 2 bases to trimming and J lost 3 bases, with 14 bases between them. Looked up from germline, CDR1 is MDHEN and CDR2 is SYDVKM. The CDR3 spans 16 residues. The CDR3 protein is CASSLVGFRANQPQHF. In DNA, the CDR3 is TGTGCCAGCAGTTTAGTGGGGTTTAGGGCCAATCAGCCCCAGCATTTT. Drawing the rest from reference TRBV28 and TRBJ1-5, the complete variable domain is DVKVTQSSRYLVKRTGEKVFLECVQDMDHENMFWYRQDPGLGLRLIYFSYDVKMKEKGDIPEGYSVSREKKERFSLILESASTNQTSMYLCASSLVGFRANQPQHFGDGTRLSIL.

This clonotype was counted between two and nine times. The chain joins TRBV11-2 to TRBJ2-5; TRBD1 is a possible D gene (6 bases). Germline V lookup: CDR1 SGHAT, CDR2 FQNNGV. With 1 base removed from V and 2 bases from J, the gap between germline ends came to 11 bases. The CDR3 is 15 amino acids. The CDR3 protein is CASSLGFGQQETQYF. The CDR3 DNA is TGTGCCAGCAGCTTAGGGTTTGGACAGCAAGAGACCCAGTACTTC.

The chain has TRBV20-1 and TRBJ2-7; the D gene could be TRBD1 or TRBD2 (5 bases each). CDR3 length: 14 amino acids. Germline V CDR1 and CDR2: DFQATT, SNEGSKA (reference sequence). V lost 1 base, J lost 4 bases, and 14 bases lay in between. This chain's CDR3 is CSARVGGEGYEQYF. CDR3 DNA: TGCAGTGCTAGAGTTGGGGGAGAGGGATACGAGCAGTACTTC.

This clonotype has more than one count but fewer than ten. The CDR3 DNA reads TGTGCCAGCTCACCAAGTCCCGGGCGAGCTTACAATGAGCAGTTCTTC. This translates into CASSPSPGRAYNEQFF. The rearrangement joins TRBV18 to TRBJ2-1; D not resolved. Germline-derived CDR1 and CDR2 are KGHSH and LQKENI. V was cut by 2 bases and J by 4 bases, with 15 bases left in between. The CDR3 runs 16 residues. The full variable domain, in which reference TRBV18 and TRBJ2-1 provide the parts outside the CDR3, is NAGVMQNPRHLVRRRGQEARLRCSPMKGHSHVYWYRQLPEEGLKFMVYLQKENIIDESGMPKERFSAEFPKEGPSILRIQQVVRGDSAAYFCASSPSPGRAYNEQFFGPGTRLTVL.

This clonotype occurred a few times. This rearrangement joins TRBV7-2 to TRBJ2-3, with D tentatively TRBD2 (5 bases). The germline CDR1 and CDR2 sequences are SGHTA and FQGNSA. Trimming shortened V by 1 base and J by 5 bases, and 13 bases separated the two germline ends. The CDR3 is made up of 15 amino acids. CDR3 residues: CASSLVYTRRDTQYF. Here the CDR3 DNA reads TGTGCCAGCAGCTTAGTATACACTAGGCGAGATACGCAGTATTTT.